Shown below are 4 T cell receptor beta chains from a single sample sequenced in a study of shared clonotypes between healthy human individuals. The table came from immunoSEQ multiplex PCR; TCRdb's copy has only in-frame clones and leaves some out. The profile shows 730,000 or so clones, approximately 75% of them singletons. The source material was memory CD4+ T cells sorted from blood. Subset in this sample: CD45RA-negative fraction. Every receptor here comes from a woman under 40 in good health.

This clone has only one observation. The V gene is TRBV5-1, the J gene TRBJ2-3; unclear D gene. V was shortened by 0 bases and J by 2 bases, with 10 bases between the two germline ends. The CDR3 is 15 residues long. CDR1 SGHRS and CDR2 YFSETQ come from the germline V gene. Written as DNA, the CDR3 is TGCGCCAGCAGCTTGGAACAGCCAGACACAGATACGCAGTATTTT. It yields the protein CASSLEQPDTDTQYF.

In this sample, this clone turned up a few times. The genes are TRBV6-4 and TRBJ2-1, with 11 bases aligning to TRBD1. Germline CDR1 is MRHNA and CDR2 is SNTAGT. This CDR3 spans 13 amino acids. The junction had 3 bases not matched to a gene; V was cut back by 4 bases and J by 10 bases. CDR3 sequence (DNA): TGTGCCAGCAGTGGGGGACAGGGGGGCGAGCAGTTCTTC. It yields the protein CASSGGQGGEQFF.

This clone was seen a single time. V usage is TRBV28 and J usage is TRBJ1-1, with D possibly being TRBD1 (5 bases). The germline V and J ends were trimmed by 6 bases and 7 bases, with 15 bases remaining between them. CDR3 length equals 13 residues. Germline V gene data show CDR1 as MDHEN and CDR2 as SYDVKM. The CDR3 is CASSLGVRGEAFF. CDR3 in DNA: TGTGCCAGCAGCTTAGGGGTCCGAGGTGAAGCTTTCTTT.

J is TRBJ2-7 and V is TRBV7-2, with 12 bases lining up with TRBD1. The V gene's germline CDR1 is SGHTA and CDR2 FQGNSA. The junction had 8 bases not matched to a gene; V was cut back by 5 bases and J by 9 bases. The CDR3 consists of 14 residues. As DNA, the CDR3 is TGTGCCAGCAGCCCCGGGACAGGGGGCTTAGTGCAGTACTTC. Encoded protein: CASSPGTGGLVQYF.